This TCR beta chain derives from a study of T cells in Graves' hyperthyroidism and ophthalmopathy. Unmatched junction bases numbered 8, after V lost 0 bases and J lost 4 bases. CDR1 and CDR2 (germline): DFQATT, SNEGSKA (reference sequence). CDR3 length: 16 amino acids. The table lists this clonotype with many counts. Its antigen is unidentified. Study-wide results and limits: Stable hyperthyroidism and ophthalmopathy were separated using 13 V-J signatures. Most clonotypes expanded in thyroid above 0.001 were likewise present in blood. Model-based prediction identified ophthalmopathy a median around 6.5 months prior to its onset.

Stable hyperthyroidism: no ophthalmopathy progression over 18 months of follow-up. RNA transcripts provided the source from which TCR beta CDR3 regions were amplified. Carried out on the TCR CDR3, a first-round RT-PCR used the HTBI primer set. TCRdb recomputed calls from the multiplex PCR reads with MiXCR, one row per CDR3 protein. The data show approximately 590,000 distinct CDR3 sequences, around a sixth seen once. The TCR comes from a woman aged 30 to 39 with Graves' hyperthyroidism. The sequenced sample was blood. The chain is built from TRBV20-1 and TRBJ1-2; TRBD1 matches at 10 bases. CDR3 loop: CSARDQGTGEAYGYTF. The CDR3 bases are TGCAGTGCTAGAGATCAGGGGACAGGGGAGGCCTATGGCTACACCTTC.